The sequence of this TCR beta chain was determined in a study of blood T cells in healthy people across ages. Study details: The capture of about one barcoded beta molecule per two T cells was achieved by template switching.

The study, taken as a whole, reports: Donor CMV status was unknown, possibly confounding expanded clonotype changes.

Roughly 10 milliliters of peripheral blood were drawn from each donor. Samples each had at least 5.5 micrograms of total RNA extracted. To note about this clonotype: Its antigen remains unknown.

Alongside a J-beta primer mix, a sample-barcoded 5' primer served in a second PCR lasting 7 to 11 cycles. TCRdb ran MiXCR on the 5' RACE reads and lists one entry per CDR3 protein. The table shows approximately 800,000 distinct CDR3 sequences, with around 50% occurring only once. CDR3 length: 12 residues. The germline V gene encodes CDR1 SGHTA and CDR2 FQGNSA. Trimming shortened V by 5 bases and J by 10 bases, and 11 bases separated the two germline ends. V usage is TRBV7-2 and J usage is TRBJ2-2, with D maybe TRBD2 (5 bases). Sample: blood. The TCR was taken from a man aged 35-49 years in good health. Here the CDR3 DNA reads TGTGCCAGCAGCCCCGGGATAGTGGAGCTGTTTTTT. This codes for CASSPGIVELFF.